Presented here are 3 T cell receptor beta chains from one specimen sequenced in a study of T cells in Graves' hyperthyroidism and ophthalmopathy. TCR beta CDR3 regions were amplified from RNA transcripts. In the first-round RT-PCR of the TCR CDR3, the HTBI primer set was used. TCRdb analysed the multiplex PCR reads with MiXCR anew, one entry per CDR3 protein. Here the sample spans hundreds of thousands of distinct CDR3 sequences, just under 20% being singletons. The sequencing sample was made of blood. The receptors shown here come from a man aged 35-49 years with Graves' ophthalmopathy.

CDR3 bases: TGTGCCAGCGCGACGGAAATCTCTGGGGCCAACGTCCTGACTTTC. It yields the protein CASATEISGANVLTF. This sequence joins TRBV28 and TRBJ2-6; no firm D call. Trimming stripped 8 bases from V and 0 bases from J, with 11 bases between. Germline CDR1 MDHEN, CDR2 SYDVKM. CDR3 size: 15 residues.

This clonotype has a handful of counts. This rearrangement joins TRBV4-1 to TRBJ2-2; D might be TRBD2 (6 bases). The CDR3 extends over 18 amino acids. V lost 1 base and J 0 bases, leaving 15 bases between the germline ends. Germline CDR1 is MGHRA and CDR2 is YSYEKL. The DNA of the CDR3 is TGCGCCAGCAGCCAAGTTTCTCTCGGCGGGGCGAACACCGGGGAGCTGTTTTTT. Protein product: CASSQVSLGGANTGELFF.

The chain combines TRBV6-1 with TRBJ2-3; D is possibly TRBD1 (6 bases). The ends were cut back, 6 bases at V and 4 bases at J, with 11 bases in the middle. The CDR3 covers 13 residues. The V gene's germline CDR1 is MNHNS and CDR2 SASEGT. The CDR3 region is CASRWTVADTQYF. The CDR3 coding sequence is TGTGCCAGCAGATGGACAGTGGCAGATACGCAGTATTTT.